A single sample is the source of the 18 T cell receptor beta chains below, sequenced in a study of T cell responses to AZD1222 COVID-19 vaccine. Method: immunoSEQ multiplex PCR; TCRdb's copy keeps in-frame clones and lacks some. The table shows approximately 93,000 clones, with about 89% occurring only once. The material sequenced was peripheral blood, taken 28 days after the second AZD1222 dose. All receptors come from an adult who received the AZD1222 COVID-19 vaccine.

The V and J genes are TRBV7-9 and TRBJ1-2; TRBD1 agrees at 7 bases. CDR3 length: 14 residues. V was pared by 1 base and J by 6 bases, with 5 bases of the junction left unmatched. Germline CDR1 and CDR2: SEHNR and FQNEAQ (reference sequence). The CDR3 reads CASSLVGGTDGYTF. The CDR3 region has the DNA TGTGCCAGCAGCTTAGTAGGGGGCACGGATGGCTACACCTTC.

This clone appeared a single time. V usage is TRBV10-3 and J usage is TRBJ2-7; D is possibly TRBD1 (5 bases). The V gene's germline CDR1 is ENHRY and CDR2 SYGVKD. V was pared by 0 bases and J by 1 base, with 7 bases between. This CDR3 has 14 residues. DNA of the CDR3: TGTGCCATCAGTGAGTCTCAGGGATCCTACGAGCAGTACTTC. Its translation: CAISESQGSYEQYF.

The genes are TRBV6-2 or TRBV6-3 and TRBJ2-3; 9 nucleotides match TRBD2. CDR1 and CDR2 from the germline V gene are MNHEY and SVGEGT. V dropped 2 bases and J dropped 6; count of bases not matched to a gene: 12. This CDR3 is 17 amino acids long. CDR3 nucleotides: TGTGCCAGCAGTTACGAAGCTAGCGGGGACCCCTCGGATACGCAGTATTTT. Protein: CASSYEASGDPSDTQYF.

The chain carries TRBV6-5 and TRBJ1-1, with D unresolved. Germline CDR1 MNHEY, CDR2 SVGAGI. This CDR3 has 14 amino acids. Trimming shortened V by 4 bases and J by 6 bases, and 15 bases separated the two germline ends. CDR3 nucleotide sequence: TGTGCCAGCAGTTCTTACATGGACCGGGCTGAAGCTTTCTTT. Its translation: CASSSYMDRAEAFF.

This clone is a singleton in its sample. This rearrangement joins TRBV7-8 to TRBJ1-1; D call uncertain. Trimming took off 5 bases at V and 4 bases at J, with 26 bases between the two ends. The CDR3 consists of 18 residues. The germline CDR1 and CDR2 sequences are SGHVS and FQNEAQ. CDR3 DNA sequence: TGTGCCAGCAGCACACCCCAGGCCCCGGGCTACCCTTTCACTGAAGCTTTCTTT. Its protein product is CASSTPQAPGYPFTEAFF.

The chain couples TRBV11-2 to TRBJ2-2; 7 nucleotides match TRBD2. CDR1 and CDR2 from the germline V gene are SGHAT and FQNNGV. The CDR3 length is 15 residues. V lost 1 base and J lost 4; bases outside the gene matches: 3. The CDR3 bases are TGTGCCAGCAGCTTAGTGGGAGGGAGCACCGGGGAGCTGTTTTTT. Its protein product is CASSLVGGSTGELFF.

The V gene is TRBV24-1, the J gene TRBJ1-4; D is unresolved. Trimming stripped 10 bases from V and 0 bases from J, with 5 bases between. The CDR3 spans 12 residues. Germline lookup yields CDR1 KGHDR and CDR2 SFDVKD. The CDR3 DNA follows: TGTGCCACGGGAACAACTAATGAAAAACTGTTTTTT. It codes for CATGTTNEKLFF.

The genes are TRBV5-5 and TRBJ1-1; a possible D gene is TRBD1 (5 bases). The CDR3 loop spans 14 amino acids. Per germline, CDR1 SGHKS and CDR2 YYEKEE (reference sequence). Trimming took off 10 bases at V and 1 base at J, with 17 bases between the two ends. The CDR3 here is CACRQNNGNTEAFF. CDR3 DNA: TGTGCCTGCCGACAGAATAACGGGAACACTGAAGCTTTCTTT.

The chain is built from TRBV14 and TRBJ2-7; D is perhaps TRBD1 (5 bases). CDR1 is SGHDN and CDR2 is FVKESK in the germline V gene. The CDR3 is made up of 15 amino acids. V lost 4 bases to trimming and J lost 3 bases, with 16 bases between them. The CDR3 loop reads CASSLTGRKGYEQYF. The CDR3 DNA reads TGTGCCAGCAGCCTTACAGGTCGCAAAGGCTACGAGCAGTACTTC. The whole variable domain, remainder taken from reference TRBV14 and TRBJ2-7, is EAGVTQFPSHSVIEKGQTVTLRCDPISGHDNLYWYRRVMGKEIKFLLHFVKESKQDESGMPNNRFLAERTGGTYSTLKVQPAELEDSGVYFCASSLTGRKGYEQYFGPGTRLTVT.

The rearrangement joins TRBV9 to TRBJ1-1; 10 bases are a match to TRBD1. The germline gives CDR1 SGDLS, CDR2 YYNGEE. V was clipped by 0 bases and J by 1 base; unmatched bases: 3. This CDR3 has 16 amino acids. CDR3 coding DNA: TGTGCCAGCAGCGTAGTGGACAGGGGGTGGAACACTGAAGCTTTCTTT. As protein: CASSVVDRGWNTEAFF.

The rearrangement uses TRBV7-3 and TRBJ1-2, with 7 nucleotides matching TRBD1. The CDR3 is 14 residues long. With 7 bases clipped from V and 3 bases from J, the junction kept 8 bases outside the gene matches. CDR1 is SGHTA and CDR2 is FQGTGA in the germline V gene. The CDR3 protein is CASTPKGTDYGYTF. The CDR3 bases are TGTGCCAGCACCCCGAAAGGGACAGACTATGGCTACACCTTC.

The chain couples TRBV7-2 to TRBJ1-6, with TRBD1 matching over 8 bases. Per the germline V gene, CDR1 is SGHTA and CDR2 is FQGNSA. V shed 3 bases and J 6 bases; nucleotides not matched to a gene: 7. CDR3 length: 16 amino acids. The CDR3 sequence: CASSLEGQASNSPLHF. The CDR3 DNA follows: TGTGCCAGCAGCTTGGAGGGACAGGCCTCTAATTCACCCCTCCACTTT.

As DNA, the CDR3 is TGTGCCAGCAGCCAGGTCCGGGAGGAAAGAGAGACCCAGTACTTC. It codes for CASSQVREERETQYF. The chain recombines TRBV7-3 with TRBJ2-5; TRBD2 matches 7 bases. This CDR3 contains 15 residues. V dropped 5 bases and J dropped 4; count of bases not matched to a gene: 10. CDR1 SGHTA and CDR2 FQGTGA come from the germline V gene.

This chain connects TRBV27 to TRBJ1-2, with 8 bases that match TRBD1. The CDR3 extends over 13 amino acids. Germline CDR1 MNHEY, CDR2 SMNVEV (reference sequence). The J segment lost 4 bases and the V segment lost 5 bases, leaving 3 bases of the junction unmatched. As DNA, the CDR3 is TGTGCCAGCAGTCCAGGACAGGGCTATGGCTACACCTTC. Its translation is CASSPGQGYGYTF.

This clone was picked up one time. The V and J genes are TRBV6-6 and TRBJ2-2; possible D gene TRBD1, 6 bases. Trimming took 4 bases from V and 3 from J, leaving 12 bases between them. The length of the CDR3 is 15 residues. CDR1 MNHNY and CDR2 SVGAGI come from the germline V gene (reference sequence). CDR3 sequence reads: CASSFRGGDTGELFF. CDR3 sequence (DNA): TGTGCCAGCAGTTTCAGAGGGGGTGACACCGGGGAGCTGTTTTTT.

This clone has only a few counts. CDR3: CASSKGQARGNQPQHF. CDR3 nucleotide sequence: TGTGCCAGCAGCAAAGGACAGGCCCGGGGCAATCAGCCCCAGCATTTT. The rearrangement uses TRBV21-1 and TRBJ1-5; whether TRBD1, the table's D call, matches the DNA was not checked. TRBV21-1 is listed as a pseudogene. The CDR3 sequence is 16 residues long.

The gene calls are TRBV2 and TRBJ1-1; D perhaps matches TRBD1 (5 bases). Germline CDR1 reads SNHLY; CDR2 reads FYNNEI. V shed 5 bases and J shed 1 base, with 17 bases lying between them. CDR3 size: 16 residues. The chain's CDR3 is CASSKEAVRGNTEAFF. The DNA of the CDR3 is TGTGCCAGCAGTAAAGAAGCTGTGAGGGGGAACACTGAAGCTTTCTTT.

The chain combines TRBV12-3 or TRBV12-4 with TRBJ1-1; no firm D call. The CDR3 runs 12 residues. Trimming shortened V by 3 bases and J by 5 bases, and 7 bases separated the two germline ends. The CDR3 DNA sequence: TGTGCCAGCAGTTTTCGGGTTACTGAAGCTTTCTTT. Amino acid sequence: CASSFRVTEAFF.